The text below deals with one T cell receptor beta chain. V was pared by 2 bases and J by 6 bases, with 27 bases between. This CDR3 has 18 residues. Germline lookup yields CDR1 SGHKS and CDR2 YYEKEE (reference sequence). The data were produced by immunoSEQ multiplex PCR, yet TCRdb's version contains in-frame clones alone and is incomplete. In the table there are about 300,000 clones, 85% to 90% of which are singletons. This specimen comes from a study of cytomegalovirus exposure and HLA in healthy donors. The J gene is TRBJ2-7, the V gene TRBV5-5; TRBD1 might be the D (5 bases). Sequenced sample: PBMCs. The TCR comes from a woman aged 18-29 years in good health and CMV-seronegative. The CDR3 nucleotides are TGTGCCAGCAGCTTAAATATTCTGACCGCCAGCTCCCAGGGCGAGCAGTACTTC. Protein: CASSLNILTASSQGEQYF.